This TCR beta chain is from a study of cytomegalovirus exposure and HLA in healthy donors. General study findings and limits: An analysis was carried out at a later point. It showed that HLA-associated TCR beta chains were more clonally expanded than equally common non-associated chains. Highest at DRB1 and lowest at HLA-C, TCR association rates differed among HLA loci in a later analysis.

Note on this clone: Its cognate antigen is unknown.

Both 60 Vbeta primers and 13 Jbeta primers went into the PCR. This table comes from immunoSEQ multiplex PCR, and its TCRdb copy is limited to in-frame clones, with some not included. The data show 83,000 or so clones, roughly 77% seen once. Healthy bone marrow donors made up the cohort. This clonotype was obtained from a woman in her thirties or forties in good health and CMV-seropositive. Specimen: PBMCs.

CDR3 DNA: TGTGCCAGCAGCTTAGTAGGCCGCGGCCCTGAAGCTTTCTTT. Translated: CASSLVGRGPEAFF. The chain joins TRBV7-9 to TRBJ1-1; the D is unclear. The CDR3 spans 14 residues. The V gene's germline CDR1 is SEHNR and CDR2 FQNEAQ (reference sequence). Trimming removed 1 base at V and 6 bases at J, with 12 bases between. Full variable domain (outside the CDR3, taken from reference TRBV7-9 and TRBJ1-1): DTGVSQNPRHKITKRGQNVTFRCDPISEHNRLYWYRQTLGQGPEFLTYFQNEAQLEKSRLLSDRFSAERPKGSFSTLEIQRTEQGDSAMYLCASSLVGRGPEAFFGQGTRLTVV.